This TCR beta chain is drawn from a study of blood T cell repertoires in COVID-19. The overall study: Both acute and convalescent COVID-19 samples were obtained from the United States, Italy and Spain.

Profiling relied on immunoSEQ multiplex PCR, and the TCRdb table lists in-frame clones only, not all of them. The sample consists of 85,000 to 95,000 clones, about two thirds of them appearing once. This CDR3 spans 13 amino acids. Germline CDR1 reads SGHRS; CDR2 reads YFSETQ. Trimming left V 1 base short and J 7 bases short, with 11 bases between. The sample taken for sequencing was peripheral blood. The source is a woman aged 80 or over with acute or convalescent COVID-19. The V gene is TRBV5-1, the J gene TRBJ1-1, with D perhaps TRBD1 (6 bases). CDR3 sequence: CASSLSGRGEAFF. For the CDR3, the DNA is TGCGCCAGCAGCTTGTCGGGCAGGGGTGAAGCTTTCTTT.